The 22 T cell receptor beta chains in this list originate from one sample, sequenced in a study of T-cell reconstitution after alpha-beta-depleted transplantation in children. For TCRbeta, the library was prepared with unique molecular identifiers. TCRdb ran MiXCR on the PCR reads and lists one entry per CDR3 protein. The sample lists 490,000 or so distinct CDR3 sequences, roughly a tenth seen once, with 2% to 2.5% in the top ten. Material: PBMCs, obtained before TCRalphabeta/CD19-depleted stem cell transplant. The origin of the receptors is a child between 2 and 9 years old with inherited bone marrow failure, due to receive a stem cell transplant.

This clonotype has at least ten counts. The V call is TRBV27, the J call TRBJ1-1; D may be TRBD1 (6 bases). Trimming removed 3 bases at V and 3 bases at J, with 11 bases between. The CDR3 has 14 amino acids. Germline loops: CDR1 MNHEY, CDR2 SMNVEV (reference sequence). The CDR3 sequence: CASSLTGSDTEAFF. Here the CDR3 DNA reads TGTGCCAGCAGTTTGACAGGATCGGACACTGAAGCTTTCTTT.

This clonotype was recorded many times. The rearrangement uses TRBV5-1 and TRBJ2-7, with D possibly matching TRBD2 (5 bases). Germline CDR1 reads SGHRS; CDR2 reads YFSETQ. The CDR3 is 14 amino acids. The germline V and J ends were trimmed by 7 bases and 3 bases, with 17 bases remaining between them. The CDR3 nucleotides are TGCGCCAGCTCGTCGGTGGGAGCCAACTACGAGCAGTACTTC. Its translation: CASSSVGANYEQYF.

This clonotype was counted many times. The chain uses TRBV9 and TRBJ2-1, with unresolved D. Per germline, CDR1 SGDLS and CDR2 YYNGEE. Trimming took 0 bases from V and 8 from J, leaving 12 bases between them. CDR3 length: 14 residues. The CDR3 spells CASSVGRWPHEQFF. In DNA form, the CDR3 reads TGTGCCAGCAGCGTAGGACGGTGGCCGCATGAGCAGTTCTTC.

This clonotype has at least ten counts. This chain uses TRBV29-1 with TRBJ1-2; weak D call: TRBD1 (5 bases). Per the germline V gene, CDR1 is SQVTM and CDR2 is ANQGSEA. Trimming removed 2 bases at V and 12 bases at J, with 16 bases between. CDR3 length: 12 residues. The CDR3 here is CSVEHLGGLDTF. CDR3 sequence (DNA): TGCAGCGTTGAACATCTCGGGGGGTTGGACACCTTC.

The rearrangement links TRBV18 to TRBJ2-1; TRBD1 matches 9 bases. V was clipped by 4 bases and J by 5 bases; unmatched bases: 15. The V gene's germline CDR1 is KGHSH and CDR2 LQKENI. This CDR3 contains 18 residues. The CDR3 nucleotides read TGTGCCAGCTCACTACTCAACAGGGGGCGCTGGGGGAACAATGAGCAGTTCTTC. Amino acid sequence: CASSLLNRGRWGNNEQFF. The variable domain in full, with the rest retrieved from reference TRBV18 and TRBJ2-1, is NAGVMQNPRHLVRRRGQEARLRCSPMKGHSHVYWYRQLPEEGLKFMVYLQKENIIDESGMPKERFSAEFPKEGPSILRIQQVVRGDSAAYFCASSLLNRGRWGNNEQFFGPGTRLTVL.

This clonotype was found many times. This sequence joins TRBV28 and TRBJ1-1, with TRBD1 matching 10 bases. CDR3 length: 15 amino acids. V lost 3 bases to trimming and J lost 2 bases; unmatched junction nucleotides: 3. In germline, CDR1 is MDHEN, CDR2 SYDVKM. In DNA form, the CDR3 reads TGTGCCAGCAGTTTTCCGACAGGGGGCAACACTGAAGCTTTCTTT. Translating it yields CASSFPTGGNTEAFF.

Ten or more counts support this clonotype. The chain joins TRBV5-1 to TRBJ2-2, with 11 positions matching TRBD1. The CDR3 has 16 residues. The V and J ends lost 4 bases and 3 bases, in that order; junction bases with no gene match: 5. Germline V lookup: CDR1 SGHRS, CDR2 YFSETQ. The CDR3 loop reads CASSPPGQGDTGELFF. In DNA form, the CDR3 reads TGCGCCAGCAGCCCGCCGGGACAGGGGGACACCGGGGAGCTGTTTTTT.

The sample holds many counts of this clonotype. The rearrangement links TRBV7-2 to TRBJ2-7; 7 nucleotides match TRBD2. The CDR3 runs 14 residues. V lost 2 bases to trimming and J lost 4 bases; unmatched junction nucleotides: 5. In germline, CDR1 is SGHTA, CDR2 FQGNSA. The CDR3 nucleotides are TGTGCCAGCAGCTTAAACTCGCGGGAGTACGAGCAGTACTTC. Translation: CASSLNSREYEQYF. Supplemented by reference TRBV7-2 and TRBJ2-7, the full variable domain reads GAGVSQSPSNKVTEKGKDVELRCDPISGHTALYWYRQSLGQGLEFLIYFQGNSAPDKSGLPSDRFSAERTGGSVSTLTIQRTQQEDSAVYLCASSLNSREYEQYFGPGTRLTVT.

A remark on this clonotype: With a much larger clone just one base away, this may be a read error. The missing conserved phenylalanine or tryptophan at the end of this CDR3 makes a read error likely. The J gene is TRBJ2-7, the V gene TRBV28, with a possible D match to TRBD1 (6 bases). The germline V and J ends were trimmed by 5 bases and 3 bases, with 14 bases remaining between them. Germline lookup yields CDR1 MDHEN and CDR2 SYDVKM. This CDR3 contains 14 residues. The CDR3 region is CASSLPGHFYEQYY. CDR3 coding DNA: TGTGCCAGCAGTCTACCGGGACACTTCTACGAGCAGTACTAC.

This clonotype was seen many times. The chain couples TRBV7-2 to TRBJ2-7; possibly TRBD1 for D (5 bases). Germline V gene lookup returns CDR1 SGHTA and CDR2 FQGNSA. This CDR3 region has 14 residues. V lost 5 bases, J lost 3 bases, and 14 bases lay in between. The DNA for the CDR3 is TGTGCCAGCAGCCCAGGGATATTGGTCTACGAGCAGTACTTC. Translation gives CASSPGILVYEQYF.

The sample holds many counts of this clonotype. The chain recombines TRBV12-3 or TRBV12-4 with TRBJ1-5; no clear D. V lost 1 base, J lost 10 bases, and 14 bases lay in between. CDR3 length equals 14 residues. In nucleotides, the CDR3 is TGTGCCAGCAGTTTAGTACAGCTATCAGGCCCCCAGCATTTT. It translates to CASSLVQLSGPQHF.

This clonotype was counted at least ten times. The V call is TRBV27, the J call TRBJ2-7, with 7 bases matching TRBD1. With V trimmed by 3 bases and J by 1 base, 6 bases remained unmatched. Germline loops: CDR1 MNHEY, CDR2 SMNVEV (reference sequence). CDR3 length equals 15 residues. The CDR3 DNA reads TGTGCCAGCAGTTTTGAGGGGGCAGGTTCCTACGAGCAGTACTTC. Translating it yields CASSFEGAGSYEQYF.

This clonotype showed up many times. The chain employs TRBV7-2 and TRBJ2-7; the match to TRBD2 covers 7 bases. Germline CDR1 reads SGHTA; CDR2 reads FQGNSA. The CDR3 runs 12 residues. The V segment lost 1 base and the J segment 12 bases; nucleotides outside the gene matches: 6. The CDR3 DNA sequence: TGTGCCAGCAGCTTAGAGTGGCGGGAGTGGTACTTC. Amino acids: CASSLEWREWYF.

This clonotype came up a few times. The chain carries TRBV12-3 or TRBV12-4 and TRBJ2-7; TRBD2 aligns across 9 bases. The V gene end was trimmed by 6 bases and the J gene end by 2 bases; junction bases not matched to a gene: 17. The CDR3 is 18 amino acids. This chain's CDR3 is CASSPRSILAGAAYEQYF. Written as DNA, the CDR3 is TGTGCCAGCAGCCCCCGAAGCATATTAGCGGGGGCCGCCTACGAGCAGTACTTC.

CDR3 protein: CSVPARTGAPDTQYF. CDR3 sequence (DNA): TGCAGCGTTCCTGCCCGGACGGGAGCCCCAGATACGCAGTATTTT. V gene TRBV29-1 combines with J gene TRBJ2-3; a possible D gene is TRBD2 (6 bases). Germline V gene lookup returns CDR1 SQVTM and CDR2 ANQGSEA. V dropped 5 bases and J dropped 4 bases, with 19 bases sitting between them. This CDR3 has 15 residues.

The sample holds one count of this clonotype. Possible read error: a much larger clone is one base away. Because the CDR3 is missing its conserved closing phenylalanine or tryptophan, this is likely a read error. The rearrangement joins TRBV9 to TRBJ1-1; TRBD1 might be the D (6 bases). Germline V gene lookup returns CDR1 SGDLS and CDR2 YYNGEE. Trimming left V 0 bases short and J 4 bases short, with 13 bases between. The CDR3 sequence is 15 residues long. The CDR3 sequence is CASSVVQGKVTEAFS. The CDR3 nucleotides are TGTGCCAGCAGCGTAGTTCAGGGGAAGGTCACTGAAGCTTTCTCT.

In this sample, this clonotype turned up many times. CDR3 in amino acids: CSVARLETSSYEQYF. DNA of the CDR3: TGCAGCGTTGCAAGACTAGAAACCAGCTCCTACGAGCAGTACTTC. The rearrangement links TRBV29-1 to TRBJ2-7; tentatively, D is TRBD2 (6 bases). CDR3 length equals 15 residues. The germline V gene has CDR1 SQVTM and CDR2 ANQGSEA. V was cut by 4 bases and J by 0 bases, with 16 bases left in between.

Turning to this clonotype: The junction departs from germline at one end; a sequencing error may be responsible. The V gene is TRBV28, the J gene TRBJ2-1, with 9 bases matching TRBD1. The CDR3 is 18 residues long. Germline CDR1 is MDHEN and CDR2 is SYDVKM. CDR3 sequence: CVSSEMWDRASSYNEQFF. CDR3 sequence (DNA): TGTGTCAGCAGCGAAATGTGGGACAGGGCAAGCTCCTACAATGAGCAGTTCTTC.

Comment on this clonotype: A clone one base away is much larger, so this may be a read error. The J gene is TRBJ1-2, the V gene TRBV5-1; D not certain. Germline lookup yields CDR1 SGHRS and CDR2 YFSETQ. CDR3 length: 14 amino acids. CDR3 coding DNA: TGCGCCAGCAGCTTGGATTCAGCTAACTATGGCTGCACCTTC. Translated, it gives CASSLDSANYGCTF.

The chain joins TRBV20-1 to TRBJ2-7, with 8 positions matching TRBD2. V dropped 0 bases and J dropped 5; count of bases not matched to a gene: 6. The CDR3 runs 14 residues. The germline V gene has CDR1 DFQATT and CDR2 SNEGSKA (reference sequence). The CDR3 protein is CSARDPYGRDEQYF. The DNA for the CDR3 is TGCAGTGCTAGAGATCCATACGGGAGGGACGAGCAGTACTTC.

This clonotype has only a few counts. V usage is TRBV27 and J usage is TRBJ2-7; TRBD2 aligns across 10 bases. This CDR3 comprises 15 residues. Germline V gene data show CDR1 as MNHEY and CDR2 as SMNVEV (reference sequence). The ends lost 5 bases at V and 3 bases at J; junction bases unmatched: 7. CDR3 DNA: TGTGCCAGCAGTCCCAGCGGGAGGGCCCTCTACGAGCAGTACTTC. Amino acid sequence: CASSPSGRALYEQYF.

Many counts were recorded for this clonotype. This chain links TRBV20-1 with TRBJ2-5, with D perhaps matching TRBD1 (5 bases). CDR1 is DFQATT, CDR2 SNEGSKA, per germline (reference sequence). This CDR3 has 13 residues. V lost 3 bases and J lost 5, with 13 bases in between. This chain's CDR3 is CSASGQGFETQYF. The CDR3 nucleotides are TGCAGTGCTAGTGGGCAGGGTTTCGAGACCCAGTACTTC.